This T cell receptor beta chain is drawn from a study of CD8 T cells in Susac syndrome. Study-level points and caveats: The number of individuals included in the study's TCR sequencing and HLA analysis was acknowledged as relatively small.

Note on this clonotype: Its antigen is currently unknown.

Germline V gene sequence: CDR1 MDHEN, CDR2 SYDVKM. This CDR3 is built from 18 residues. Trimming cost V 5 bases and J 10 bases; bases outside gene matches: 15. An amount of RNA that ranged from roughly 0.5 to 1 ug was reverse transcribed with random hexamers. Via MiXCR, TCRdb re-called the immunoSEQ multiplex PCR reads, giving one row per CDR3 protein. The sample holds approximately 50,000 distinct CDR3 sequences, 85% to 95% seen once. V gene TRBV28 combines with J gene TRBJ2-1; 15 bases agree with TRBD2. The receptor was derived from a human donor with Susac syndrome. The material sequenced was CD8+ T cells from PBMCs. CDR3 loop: CASSPTPRTSGGVWEQFF. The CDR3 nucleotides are TGTGCCAGCAGTCCCACCCCCCGGACTAGCGGGGGGGTTTGGGAGCAGTTCTTC.